This entry lists 24 T cell receptor beta chains sequenced from one sample in a study of beta chain features in type 1 diabetes. Every bit of the isolated RNA underwent reverse transcription, so sequencing read expressed TCRB transcripts. Measured with immunoSEQ multiplex PCR; TCRdb has only the in-frame clones, and not every one. The data show 150,000 to 180,000 clones, about 7.3% seen once. Sequencing input: central memory CD4+ T cells from blood. All receptors derive from a man between 18 and 35 years old in good health.

The genes are TRBV28 and TRBJ1-5; tentatively, D is TRBD1 (6 bases). V shed 5 bases and J shed 0 bases, with 11 bases lying between them. Germline CDR1 MDHEN, CDR2 SYDVKM. This CDR3 comprises 15 residues. The CDR3 nucleotides read TGTGCCAGCAGTCCGGACAGATATAGCAATCAGCCCCAGCATTTT. Translating it yields CASSPDRYSNQPQHF.

The genes are TRBV6-5 and TRBJ1-1, with D possibly TRBD1 on 6 matching bases. The V end lost 6 bases, the J end lost 1 base, and 15 bases lay between the germline ends. Germline V gene sequence: CDR1 MNHEY, CDR2 SVGAGI. CDR3 length equals 15 residues. DNA for the CDR3: TGTGCCAGCAGACATATTGGACAGAGGAACACTGAAGCTTTCTTT. The encoded protein is CASRHIGQRNTEAFF.

The chain uses TRBV7-9 and TRBJ2-6; 7 nucleotides line up with TRBD1. Germline loops: CDR1 SEHNR, CDR2 FQNEAQ (reference sequence). The CDR3 consists of 18 residues. Germline trimming cut 1 base from V and 0 bases from J; bases unmatched to any gene: 6. The CDR3 loop is CASSLGTGFSSGANVLTF. DNA of the CDR3: TGTGCCAGCAGCTTAGGGACAGGTTTTAGCTCTGGGGCCAACGTCCTGACTTTC.

Comment on this clone: At the DNA level, this CDR3 is encoded by other sequences in the same sample as well. V is TRBV29-1 and J is TRBJ1-1; D call uncertain. Germline CDR1 is SQVTM and CDR2 is ANQGSEA. V was pared by 4 bases and J by 1 base, with 7 bases between. CDR3 size: 12 residues. CDR3: CSVGQANTEAFF. The CDR3 nucleotides are TGCAGCGTTGGGCAGGCGAACACTGAAGCTTTCTTT.

This chain joins TRBV5-1 and TRBJ2-2; D is unresolved. Germline CDR1 and CDR2: SGHRS and YFSETQ. This CDR3 has 14 residues. Trimming pared 2 bases from V and 4 bases from J, leaving 9 bases between. This CDR3 is CASSFHTSTGELFF. The CDR3 DNA follows: TGCGCCAGCAGCTTCCATACTTCCACCGGGGAGCTGTTTTTT.

This clone came up once. The CDR3 sequence is CASSSTNRGTEAFF. DNA of the CDR3: TGTGCCAGTAGCTCGACGAATCGGGGGACTGAAGCTTTCTTT. The chain recombines TRBV19 with TRBJ1-1; D is perhaps TRBD1 (5 bases). CDR1 and CDR2 from the germline V gene are LNHDA and SQIVND (reference sequence). V was shortened by 6 bases and J by 5 bases, with 16 bases between the two germline ends. The length of the CDR3 is 14 residues. Full variable domain (rest looked up from reference TRBV19 and TRBJ1-1): DGGITQSPKYLFRKEGQNVTLSCEQNLNHDAMYWYRQDPGQGLRLIYYSQIVNDFQKGDIAEGYSVSREKKESFPLTVTSAQKNPTAFYLCASSSTNRGTEAFFGQGTRLTVV.

Only a few counts were recorded for this clone. J is TRBJ1-4 and V is TRBV27, with D hard to call. V gave up 6 bases and J gave up 4 bases, with 3 bases separating them. This CDR3 spans 11 amino acids. Germline V gene sequence: CDR1 MNHEY, CDR2 SMNVEV (reference sequence). CDR3 DNA: TGTGCCAGCAGCCGTAATGAAAAACTGTTTTTT. Encoded protein: CASSRNEKLFF.

This clone was counted ten times or more. The rearrangement uses TRBV14 and TRBJ2-1, with a tentative D call TRBD2 (6 bases). Germline lookup yields CDR1 SGHDN and CDR2 FVKESK. The V end lost 8 bases, the J end lost 2 bases, and 7 bases lay between the germline ends. CDR3 length: 12 amino acids. This chain's CDR3 is CASGGTYNEQFF. For the CDR3, the DNA is TGTGCCAGCGGCGGGACCTACAATGAGCAGTTCTTC.

This clone showed up just a few times. V usage is TRBV7-9 and J usage is TRBJ1-2; 7 nucleotides match TRBD1. Germline lookup yields CDR1 SEHNR and CDR2 FQNEAQ (reference sequence). The CDR3 is 12 amino acids. J gave up 8 bases and V 5 bases, and 5 bases lay outside the gene matches. CDR3 in amino acids: CASSRDRDGYTF. The CDR3 DNA reads as TGTGCCAGCAGCCGTGACAGGGACGGCTACACCTTC.

The chain is built from TRBV2 and TRBJ1-2; no firm D call. V was trimmed by 3 bases and J by 0 bases, leaving 8 bases between them. Germline CDR1 and CDR2: SNHLY and FYNNEI. The length of the CDR3 is 14 residues. CDR3 bases: TGTGCCAGCAGTGATCAGCGTACTAACTATGGCTACACCTTC. Its translation: CASSDQRTNYGYTF.

The rearrangement links TRBV4-2 to TRBJ1-2; no clear D. CDR3 size: 13 residues. The V end lost 1 base, the J end lost 8 bases, and 11 bases lay between the germline ends. Germline CDR1 reads LGHNA; CDR2 reads YNFKEQ. The CDR3 spells CASSQVFRSGYTF. CDR3 coding DNA: TGTGCCAGCAGCCAAGTTTTCCGTAGCGGCTACACCTTC.

This clone was seen a few times. The chain employs TRBV4-3 and TRBJ2-2; maybe TRBD2 (6 bases). Per the germline V gene, CDR1 is LGHNA and CDR2 is YSLEER. The ends were cut back, 1 base at V and 3 bases at J, with 18 bases in the middle. CDR3 length equals 18 residues. This CDR3 is CASSQVRGLGGYTGELFF. CDR3 sequence (DNA): TGCGCCAGCAGCCAAGTCCGGGGCCTGGGGGGATACACCGGGGAGCTGTTTTTT.

The J gene is TRBJ2-5, the V gene TRBV7-3; 8 bases match TRBD2. The CDR3 extends over 14 amino acids. With 3 bases clipped from V and 9 bases from J, the junction kept 9 bases outside the gene matches. Germline CDR1 is SGHTA and CDR2 is FQGTGA. The CDR3 spells CASSFEAGEVAQYF. CDR3 in DNA: TGTGCCAGCAGCTTCGAAGCGGGAGAGGTAGCCCAGTACTTC.

This clone was seen only a few times. The DNA of the CDR3 is TGCGCCAGCAGCTTGGGAGCGTACACAGATACGCAGTATTTT. The encoded protein is CASSLGAYTDTQYF. The chain recombines TRBV5-1 with TRBJ2-3; no reliable D call. V lost 0 bases to trimming and J lost 2 bases, with 7 bases between them. Germline CDR1 is SGHRS and CDR2 is YFSETQ. This CDR3 has 14 amino acids.

The chain uses TRBV11-2 and TRBJ2-7; tentative D call: TRBD2 (6 bases). The CDR3 is 15 residues long. CDR1 SGHAT and CDR2 FQNNGV come from the germline V gene. The V gene lost 1 base and the J gene lost 2 bases, with 12 bases spanning the gap. The chain's CDR3 is CASSLVVGGAYEQYF. The CDR3 DNA sequence: TGTGCCAGCAGCTTAGTGGTGGGGGGTGCCTACGAGCAGTACTTC. The variable domain in full, with the rest retrieved from reference TRBV11-2 and TRBJ2-7, is EAGVAQSPRYKIIEKRQSVAFWCNPISGHATLYWYQQILGQGPKLLIQFQNNGVVDDSQLPKDRFSAERLKGVDSTLKIQPAKLEDSAVYLCASSLVVGGAYEQYFGPGTRLTVT.

This clone was observed a handful of times. The J gene is TRBJ2-1, the V gene TRBV10-3; a weak D match, TRBD1 (6 bases). Trimming stripped 4 bases from V and 7 bases from J, with 14 bases between. The CDR3 has 14 residues. Germline assignment: CDR1 ENHRY and CDR2 SYGVKD. The DNA of the CDR3 is TGTGCCATCAGTGCAGGGCAGGGGTATAATGAGCAGTTCTTC. This gives the protein CAISAGQGYNEQFF.

V gene TRBV11-3 combines with J gene TRBJ2-1; TRBD2 matches at 7 bases. Trimming at V came to 4 bases and at J to 5 bases, leaving 8 bases not matched to a gene. Germline assignment: CDR1 SGHNT and CDR2 YENEEA. The CDR3 extends over 15 amino acids. In nucleotides, the CDR3 is TGTGCCAGCAGCTCGGGACTGGGAGGGAACAATGAGCAGTTCTTC. Its protein is CASSSGLGGNNEQFF.

The J gene is TRBJ2-1, the V gene TRBV11-2; TRBD1 aligns across 9 bases. Germline values: CDR1 SGHAT, CDR2 FQNNGV. J lost 4 bases, V lost 5 bases, and 9 bases had no gene match. CDR3 length: 16 residues. Here the CDR3 reads CASSLAPGQGYNEQFF. As DNA, the CDR3 is TGTGCCAGCAGCCTAGCGCCGGGACAGGGTTACAATGAGCAGTTCTTC.

This clone has more than one count but fewer than ten. Other DNA variants within this sample encode the same CDR3. CDR3: CSVDRGTEAFF. The CDR3 nucleotides read TGCAGCGTTGACAGGGGGACTGAAGCTTTCTTT. The rearrangement joins TRBV29-1 to TRBJ1-1; 7 bases fit TRBD1. This CDR3 region has 11 residues. Germline V CDR1 and CDR2: SQVTM, ANQGSEA. The V and J ends lost 3 bases and 5 bases, in that order; junction bases with no gene match: 0.

This chain connects TRBV7-2 to TRBJ2-1, with TRBD1 matching over 11 bases. CDR3 length: 16 amino acids. Germline lookup yields CDR1 SGHTA and CDR2 FQGNSA. V lost 5 bases and J lost 8; bases outside the gene matches: 11. CDR3 sequence reads: CASSRTGTGGEDEQFF. The CDR3, as DNA: TGTGCCAGCAGCCGTACCGGGACAGGGGGTGAGGATGAGCAGTTCTTC.

In this sample, this clone turned up a few times. The V and J genes are TRBV6-1 and TRBJ2-1, with 11 bases that match TRBD2. CDR3 length: 15 amino acids. J was trimmed by 6 bases and V by 7 bases; bases with no gene match: 8. The germline V gene has CDR1 MNHNS and CDR2 SASEGT. The CDR3: CASILASGRFNEQFF. CDR3 nucleotide sequence: TGTGCCAGCATTCTGGCTAGCGGGAGGTTCAATGAGCAGTTCTTC.

In this sample, this clone turned up a few times. The V call is TRBV7-8, the J call TRBJ2-4; D perhaps matches TRBD2 (5 bases). The CDR3 is 17 amino acids. Per the germline V gene, CDR1 is SGHVS and CDR2 is FQNEAQ. The V gene lost 0 bases and the J gene lost 0 bases, with 12 bases spanning the gap. The CDR3 region has the DNA TGTGCCAGCAGCTTAGCTAGGAGGCTATTAGCCAAAAACATTCAGTACTTC. Protein: CASSLARRLLAKNIQYF. Based on the CDR3 plus reference TRBV7-8 and TRBJ2-4, the full variable domain is GAGVSQSPRYKVAKRGQDVALRCDPISGHVSLFWYQQALGQGPEFLTYFQNEAQLDKSGLPSDRFFAERPEGSVSTLKIQRTQQEDSAVYLCASSLARRLLAKNIQYFGAGTRLSVL.

The chain employs TRBV25-1 and TRBJ1-1; tentatively, D is TRBD1 (5 bases). This CDR3 has 13 amino acids. V was trimmed by 3 bases and J by 9 bases, leaving 14 bases between them. Germline CDR1 MGHDK, CDR2 SYGVNS. The CDR3 sequence: CASSDRWGRKAFF. The CDR3 DNA sequence: TGTGCCAGCAGTGACAGATGGGGCAGGAAAGCTTTCTTT.

Only a few counts were recorded for this clone. This sequence joins TRBV5-1 and TRBJ2-5; D perhaps matches TRBD2 (6 bases). Trimming took off 4 bases at V and 7 bases at J, with 17 bases between the two ends. The CDR3 loop spans 14 amino acids. Germline lookup yields CDR1 SGHRS and CDR2 YFSETQ. The CDR3: CASSPSGLVRTQYF. The CDR3 nucleotides are TGCGCCAGCAGCCCCTCGGGACTCGTTAGGACCCAGTACTTC.